The clone carrying this T cell receptor (beta chain) has just a few counts. Its target is not known. TCRdb ran MiXCR on the RT-PCR reads and lists one entry per CDR3 protein. The sample has under 500,000 distinct CDR3 sequences; approximately 11% are singletons. The sample comes from a study of response to subunit inactivated influenza vaccine. Germline CDR1 is SEHNR and CDR2 is FQNEAQ (reference sequence). Trimming pared 2 bases from V and 6 bases from J, leaving 22 bases between. This CDR3 contains 17 residues. Study observations and caveats: The authors suggested that every seasonal influenza vaccination recruits few new T cells.

The chain couples TRBV7-9 to TRBJ1-2, with D possibly matching TRBD1 (6 bases). The sample consisted of PBMCs from blood, taken 35 to 45 days after vaccination. The source of this sequence is a man aged 45-65 years who received an inactivated influenza vaccine. CDR3 sequence reads: CASSLNAQAGGIDGYTF. In nucleotides, the CDR3 is TGTGCCAGCAGCTTAAACGCCCAAGCCGGGGGCATCGATGGCTACACCTTC.